The T cell receptor (beta chain) described here comes from a study of shared clonotypes between healthy human individuals. Study-wide results and caveats: A handful of donors showed sharing of approximately 5% of naive CD4 clonotypes. At large depth, rarefaction still showed sorted-subset sequencing to be incomplete.

Turning to this clone: Its target is not known.

The CDR3 is made up of 14 amino acids. The V end lost 4 bases, the J end lost 6 bases, and 14 bases lay between the germline ends. Germline V gene lookup returns CDR1 SGDLS and CDR2 YYNGEE. Here immunoSEQ multiplex PCR was the method, and the copy in TCRdb shows in-frame clones only, minus some. The data hold around 690,000 clones, with less than 95% observed a single time. The source is a man between 18 and 29 years old in good health. Some clones in this sample may be carry-over from other donors' samples. Sequences were obtained from memory CD8+ T cells from PBMCs. Subset meaning: CD45RO+ cells pooled with CCR7-negative TemRA cells. The chain is built from TRBV9 and TRBJ2-1; either TRBD1 or TRBD2 may fit D (6 bases each). The CDR3 protein is CASSPPGAINEQFF. The DNA of the CDR3 is TGTGCCAGCAGCCCCCCGGGGGCGATCAATGAGCAGTTCTTC.